This TCR beta chain derives from a study of Graves' ophthalmopathy and Graves' hyperthyroidism. CDR1 SNHLY and CDR2 FYNNEI come from the germline V gene. The CDR3 has 15 residues. The V end was cut by 6 bases, the J end by 0 bases, with 9 bases between. TCR beta CDR3 amplification used RNA transcripts. HTBI primers primed a first-round RT-PCR, and a second-round multiplex PCR followed. Each CDR3 protein gets one entry after TCRdb re-called the multiplex PCR reads with MiXCR. The sample consists of a few hundred thousand distinct CDR3 sequences, over 20% of them appearing once. This clonotype was counted ten times or more.

The TCR sequence derives from a woman between 18 and 30 years old with stable Graves' hyperthyroidism. Material: peripheral blood. The V gene is TRBV2, the J gene TRBJ2-6; TRBD1 is a possible D gene (5 bases). The CDR3 loop reads CASRTGLSGANVLTF. CDR3 in DNA: TGTGCCAGCAGAACAGGCCTCTCTGGGGCCAACGTCCTGACTTTC.